Given below is one T cell receptor beta chain in context. Its antigen is currently unknown. The sample originates from a study of identical twins. Study-level points and caveats: Models predicted less out-of-frame TCR alpha sharing in monozygotic twins than was found.

The CDR3 consists of 15 residues. CDR1 and CDR2 (germline): SGHRS, YFSETQ. The junction had 8 bases not matched to a gene; V was cut back by 0 bases and J by 5 bases. No donor was unhealthy or non-Caucasian. Template switching introduced a universal primer site, and the cDNA bore unique molecular identifiers. TCRdb passed the 5' RACE reads through MiXCR, listing each CDR3 protein once. Altogether some 690,000 distinct CDR3 sequences are present, about 20% being singletons, with the ten largest covering around 4.4%. These data are also associated with another study on T cells expressing NK-cell markers.

The J gene is TRBJ2-7, the V gene TRBV5-1; 7 bases align to TRBD1. Sequences were obtained from PBMCs. This receptor was obtained from a young woman in good health. The CDR3 coding sequence is TGCGCCAGCAGCTTGGAAGAGGACAGGCACAACGAGCAGTACTTC. This codes for CASSLEEDRHNEQYF. The whole variable domain, filled in from reference TRBV5-1 and TRBJ2-7, reads KAGVTQTPRYLIKTRGQQVTLSCSPISGHRSVSWYQQTPGQGLQFLFEYFSETQRNKGNFPGRFSGRQFSNSRSEMNVSTLELGDSALYLCASSLEEDRHNEQYFGPGTRLTVT.